This TCR beta chain came from a study of blood T cell repertoires in COVID-19. V dropped 5 bases and J dropped 5 bases, with 15 bases sitting between them. This CDR3 is 14 amino acids long. The V gene's germline CDR1 is SGHTA and CDR2 FQGNSA. Original handling: The authors estimated nucleated cell counts from reference gene primer amplification. The method was immunoSEQ multiplex PCR; TCRdb's version includes in-frame clones alone and lacks a portion of them. V and J calls and clone size follow that table, whereas D and trimming were derived from the DNA. This table has around 130,000 clones, roughly four fifths appearing once.

The specimen was peripheral blood. V is TRBV7-2 and J is TRBJ1-2, with unresolved D. The TCR sequence derives from a human donor in a cohort sampled during active COVID-19. The DNA for the CDR3 is TGTGCCAGCAGCCGGGCCTTCGGGATATATGGCTACACCTTC. This translates into CASSRAFGIYGYTF.